This T cell receptor beta chain appears in the sequencing data of a study of blood T cell repertoires in COVID-19. Per the germline V gene, CDR1 is KGHDR and CDR2 is SFDVKD. Trimming left V 5 bases short and J 0 bases short, with 10 bases between. The CDR3 extends over 15 amino acids. Sequencing used immunoSEQ multiplex PCR; TCRdb keeps in-frame clones, though not all of them. The table records around 100,000 clones, roughly 84% of them present only once. The rearrangement links TRBV24-1 to TRBJ1-5; perhaps TRBD1 as D (5 bases). Input material: peripheral blood. The clonotype originates from a human donor in a cohort sampled during active COVID-19. CDR3 nucleotide sequence: TGTGCCACCAGTGCCTCGACAGATAGCAATCAGCCCCAGCATTTT. It is translated as CATSASTDSNQPQHF.